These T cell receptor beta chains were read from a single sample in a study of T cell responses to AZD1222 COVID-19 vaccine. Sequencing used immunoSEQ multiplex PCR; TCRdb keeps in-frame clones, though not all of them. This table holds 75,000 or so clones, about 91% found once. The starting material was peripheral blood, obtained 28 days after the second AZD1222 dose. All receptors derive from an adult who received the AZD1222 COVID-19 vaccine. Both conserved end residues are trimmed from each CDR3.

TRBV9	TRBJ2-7	ASSVVGGEQY
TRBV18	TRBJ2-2	ASSLGTANTGELF
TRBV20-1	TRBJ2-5	SASQFETQY
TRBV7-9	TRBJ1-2	ASSRGAGTTTDYGYT
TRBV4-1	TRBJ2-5	ASSQHGTGEETQY
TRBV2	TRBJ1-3	ASSARGRGSGNTIY
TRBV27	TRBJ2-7	ASSHQTAGSAYEQY
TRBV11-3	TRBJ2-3	ASSLGLAGVTDTQY
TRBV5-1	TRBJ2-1	ASSLAVARGEQF
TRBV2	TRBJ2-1	ASSDPGSYNEQF
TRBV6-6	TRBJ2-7	ASRPDRTYEQY
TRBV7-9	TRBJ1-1	ASSPGPGHQNTEAF
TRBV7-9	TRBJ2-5	ASSSPWGVANQETQY
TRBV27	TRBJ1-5	ASSLLQPTGQIQPQH
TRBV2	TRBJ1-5	ASMVDGQANQPQH
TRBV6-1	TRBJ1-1	ASSVYRETEAF
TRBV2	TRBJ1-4	ASSERGTGEKLF
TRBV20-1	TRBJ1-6	SASGPETGINSPLH
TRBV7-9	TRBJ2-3	ASREDSSTDTQY
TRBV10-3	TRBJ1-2	AISESELTNYGYT
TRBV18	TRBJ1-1	ASSPGQVGTEAF
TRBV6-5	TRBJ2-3	ASSYGGGSSTDTQY
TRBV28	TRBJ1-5	ASSNGGNQPQH